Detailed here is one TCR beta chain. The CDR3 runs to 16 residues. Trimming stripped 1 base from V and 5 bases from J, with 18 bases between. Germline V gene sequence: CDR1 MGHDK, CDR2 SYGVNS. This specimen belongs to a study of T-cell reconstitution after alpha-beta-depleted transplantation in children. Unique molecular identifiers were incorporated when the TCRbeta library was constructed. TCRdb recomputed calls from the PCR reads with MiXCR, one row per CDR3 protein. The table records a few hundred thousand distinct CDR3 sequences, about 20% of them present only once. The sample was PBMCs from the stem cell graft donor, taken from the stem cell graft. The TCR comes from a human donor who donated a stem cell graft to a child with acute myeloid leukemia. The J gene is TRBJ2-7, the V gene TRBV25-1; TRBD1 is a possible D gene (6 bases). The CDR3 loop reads CASSESLTGPNHEQYF. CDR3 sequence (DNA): TGTGCCAGCAGTGAATCCCTGACAGGTCCTAACCACGAGCAGTACTTC.